Here is one T cell receptor (beta chain) with its context. Measured with immunoSEQ multiplex PCR; TCRdb has only the in-frame clones, and not every one. The data show about 48,000 clones, with just under 90% seen just once and approximately 10% held by the top ten. This sample stems from a study of OX40 agonist ivuxolimab in advanced cancers. Overall study: Every 2 weeks, patients got intravenous ivuxolimab at one of six dose levels (0.01-10 mg/kg). Among those treated, three patients had partial responses, one with hepatocellular carcinoma and two with cutaneous melanoma. Recorded diagnoses for dose-escalation patients were hepatocellular carcinoma, melanoma, renal cell or head and neck cancer. Age averaged roughly 60 years (range roughly 23 to 80), and less than 85% were male.

The CDR3 loop spans 15 amino acids. Germline loops: CDR1 SNHLY, CDR2 FYNNEI. V was trimmed by 6 bases and J by 2 bases, leaving 15 bases between them. V and J are TRBV2 and TRBJ2-3; D is possibly TRBD2 (6 bases). The source was CD4+ or CD8+ T cells sorted from blood, collected in a trial of the OX40 agonist ivuxolimab. The source of this sequence is an adult with an advanced solid tumor such as melanoma, head and neck, liver or kidney cancer. CDR3 bases: TGTGCCAGCAGGCTATGGGACTCACACACAGATACGCAGTATTTT. This translates into CASRLWDSHTDTQYF.